Listed below are T cell receptor beta chains from one sample, sequenced in a study of tumor-infiltrating lymphocytes in primary liver carcinoma. TCRdb fed the multiplex PCR reads into MiXCR, producing one record per CDR3 protein. Of about 320,000 distinct CDR3 sequences listed, approximately 65% are singletons. The sample taken for sequencing was peripheral blood. All receptors come from a man in his forties or fifties with primary liver carcinoma and hepatitis B virus infection. Both conserved end residues are part of each CDR3. The D gene is left open where the match is weak. Clone size appears in some rows only: once, few, many, or a class for an expanded clone.

d_gene	abundance	j_gene	v_gene	CDR3nt	CDR3aa
-	-	TRBJ2-1	TRBV4-3	TGCGCCAGCAGCCAAGACCCTAGTTCCTACAATCAGCAGTTCTTC	CASSQDPSSYNQQFF
-	-	TRBJ2-7	TRBV6-2/TRBV6-3	TGTGTCAGCAGTTACGTCCTATCCTACGAGCAGTACTTC	CVSSYVLSYEQYF
TRBD1	-	TRBJ2-5	TRBV7-8	TGTGCCAGCAGCCCTTCACCGGGACAGCAAGAGACCCAGTACTTC	CASSPSPGQQETQYF
TRBD1	-	TRBJ1-2	TRBV6-2/TRBV6-3	TGTGTCAGCAGACAGACAGGGGGCGTCTATGGCTACACCTTC	CVSRQTGGVYGYTF
-	few	TRBJ2-5	TRBV5-1	TGCGCCAGCAGCTTGCAAGGAATTCAGACGGGGGAGACCCAGTACTTC	CASSLQGIQTGETQYF
TRBD2	-	TRBJ2-1	TRBV5-1	TGCGCCAGCAGCTCCGGACTAGTTGACAATGAGCAGTTCTTC	CASSSGLVDNEQFF
-	many	TRBJ1-4	TRBV4-1	TGCGCCAGCAGCCAGACGCTCTTACAGATTGGGGCAACTAATGAAAAACTGTTTTTT	CASSQTLLQIGATNEKLFF
TRBD2	-	TRBJ2-2	TRBV5-1	TGCGCCAGCAACGTGACACTAGCGGCGGACACCGGGGAGCTGTTATTT	CASNVTLAADTGELLF
TRBD1	-	TRBJ1-2	TRBV4-1	TGCGCCAGCAGCCAAGATAGAGGGGACAGGGGTCAAGGCTACACCTTC	CASSQDRGDRGQGYTF
-	-	TRBJ2-1	TRBV11-1	TGTGCCAGCAGCTTATCCGGTACTTCCATTGAGCAGTTCTTC	CASSLSGTSIEQFF
-	-	TRBJ2-3	TRBV29-1	TGCAGGATACTAGGCAGTACAGATACGCAGTATTTT	CRILGSTDTQYF
TRBD1	-	TRBJ2-7	TRBV6-6	TGTGCCAACAGACCCGGGACAGCGTACGAGCAGTACTTC	CANRPGTAYEQYF
TRBD2	many	TRBJ2-1	TRBV11-2	TGTGCCAGCAGCCGACTAGCGGGGTACAATGAGCAGTTCTTC	CASSRLAGYNEQFF
TRBD1	few	TRBJ1-5	TRBV24-1	TGTGCCACCAGCCTGACAGGGAGCAATCAGCCCCAGCATTTT	CATSLTGSNQPQHF
-	-	TRBJ2-1	TRBV5-4	TGTGACAGCAGCCCGGACACTATCTCCTACAATGAGCAGTTCTTC	CDSSPDTISYNEQFF
-	-	TRBJ2-3	TRBV4-1	TGCGCCAGCAGCCGTGAGGGACGCACAGATACGCGGTATTTT	CASSREGRTDTRYF
-	-	TRBJ2-3	TRBV10-3	TGTGCCATCAGTGAAATTGGGAATACGCAGTATTTT	CAISEIGNTQYF
-	-	TRBJ2-1	TRBV7-9	TGTGCCAGCACCTTAGTAACCGGGACGGAGGATGAGCAGTTCTTC	CASTLVTGTEDEQFF
TRBD2	-	TRBJ2-7	TRBV12-3/TRBV12-4	TGTGCCAGCAGTCTTACCGGGACTAGGGTGGAGTACTACTTC	CASSLTGTRVEYYF
-	-	TRBJ2-6	TRBV6-6	TGTGCCAACAGTTACTCGGGCGGCAAACTGTCTGGGGCCAACGTCCTGACTTTC	CANSYSGGKLSGANVLTF
-	-	TRBJ1-2	TRBV2	TGTGCCAGCAGTGAGCGGGTCCCCTATGGCTACACCTTC	CASSERVPYGYTF
TRBD1	-	TRBJ2-1	TRBV7-8	TGTGCCAGTAGCCCTGGACAGGGTGTATTCTTC	CASSPGQGVFF
-	few	TRBJ2-5	TRBV18	TGTGCCAGCTCACCAATGAGGATGGGAGAGACCCAGTACTTC	CASSPMRMGETQYF
-	-	TRBJ1-6	TRBV5-6	TGTGCCAGCAGCTTGTACAATTCACCCCTCCACTTT	CASSLYNSPLHF
-	many	TRBJ2-1	TRBV6-1	TGTGCCAGCATCGGGTACAATGAGCAGTTCTTC	CASIGYNEQFF
-	-	TRBJ2-1	TRBV11-3	TGTGCCAGCAGCGACTCTACCTCATCCTACTACGAGCAGTTCTTC	CASSDSTSSYYEQFF
-	-	TRBJ2-1	TRBV29-1	TGCAACGTTCGTTCAGGGAGCTCATACAATGAGCAGTTCTTC	CNVRSGSSYNEQFF
TRBD1	-	TRBJ1-2	TRBV28	TGTGCCAGCAGCGCCCAGGGGGGGTTGGACGACTATGGCTACACCTTC	CASSAQGGLDDYGYTF
-	few	TRBJ2-7	TRBV5-6	TGTGCCAGCAGCCCAATGACAGGAGACCTCTACGAGCAGTACTTC	CASSPMTGDLYEQYF
TRBD2	many	TRBJ2-2	TRBV10-2	TGCGCCAGCAGTGTAGCGGGAGGTAAAGGGGAGCTGTTTTTT	CASSVAGGKGELFF
-	-	TRBJ1-5	TRBV6-5	TGTGCTAGCAGTCAGAGCAGTAGCAATCAGCCCCGGCATTTT	CASSQSSSNQPRHF
TRBD1	-	TRBJ2-7	TRBV6-5	TGTGCCAGCACCCCCGCGACAGGGGTTTCCGGGCAGTACTTC	CASTPATGVSGQYF
TRBD1	few	TRBJ2-3	TRBV7-9	TGTGCCAGCAGTCGACCGGGACAGGGGGCCACAGATACGCAGTATTTT	CASSRPGQGATDTQYF
TRBD1	many	TRBJ1-1	TRBV4-3	TGCGCCAGCAGCCAAGGACCGGACAGGGAAGCTTTCTTT	CASSQGPDREAFF
-	-	TRBJ1-6	TRBV11-2	TGTGCCAGCAGCCTCATTTCCTATAATTCACCCTTCCACTTT	CASSLISYNSPFHF
TRBD1	-	TRBJ2-1	TRBV28	TGTGCCAGCCGAATACCGGGACAGGGGGCTGGGAATGAGCAGTTCTTC	CASRIPGQGAGNEQFF